These T cell receptor beta chains were read from a single sample in a study of graft-versus-host responses after intestinal transplantation. Produced via immunoSEQ multiplex PCR; TCRdb's table is partial and in-frame only. The sample gives 85,000 to 90,000 clones, around 93% of which show up once; about 0.38% is in the top ten. Antigens for these TCRs are unknown. The sequenced sample was unstimulated CD4+ T cells sorted from spleen or lymph node cells, obtained before transplant. These receptors were taken from a human donor who was the organ donor for an intestinal transplant. Each CDR3 is given with its conserved first and last residue. A D gene is named only where the DNA matches it firmly. Clone size is stated in some rows and not others, as once, few, many or a class when expanded.

cdr3_nt	cdr3_aa	j_call	v_call	d_call	clone_size
TGTGCCAGCAGCTCCCCAGGTTCTAGCAGACGTAAAGAGACCCAGTACTTC	CASSSPGSSRRKETQYF	TRBJ2-5	TRBV5-4	-	-
TGTGCCAGCTCACAAGGGGCGGGACAGAACTCTAACTATGGCTACACCTTC	CASSQGAGQNSNYGYTF	TRBJ1-2	TRBV18	TRBD1	-
TGTGCCAGCAGCCACAGACTAGGAGATACGCAGTATTTT	CASSHRLGDTQYF	TRBJ2-3	TRBV7-9	-	-
TGTGCCAGCAGCGCGGTCCTAAGACAGGGGAACACTGAAGCTTTCTTT	CASSAVLRQGNTEAFF	TRBJ1-1	TRBV5-6	TRBD1	-
TGTGCCAGCAGTTACTCCCTTAGCACAGATACGCAGTATTTT	CASSYSLSTDTQYF	TRBJ2-3	TRBV6-5	-	-
TGTGCCAGCAGCCTAAACAGGGCGACTGAAGCTTTCTTT	CASSLNRATEAFF	TRBJ1-1	TRBV7-3	-	-
TGTGCCAGCAGGCGCGTGGGGGCTGGCGAGACCCAGTACTTC	CASRRVGAGETQYF	TRBJ2-5	TRBV14	-	-
TGCGCCAGCAGCCAAGTCTGGTCAGTCAACACTGAAGCTTTCTTT	CASSQVWSVNTEAFF	TRBJ1-1	TRBV4-1	-	-
TGTGCCAGTAGTATCAGGGGTCAGCCCCAGCATTTT	CASSIRGQPQHF	TRBJ1-5	TRBV19	-	once
TGTGCCAGCAGCTTAGTTGGCCAGAACACTGAAGCTTTCTTT	CASSLVGQNTEAFF	TRBJ1-1	TRBV7-9	-	-
TGTGCCAGCAGCTTTTTTACGAACACCGGGGAGCTGTTTTTT	CASSFFTNTGELFF	TRBJ2-2	TRBV7-9	-	-
TGTGCCAGCAGTTTATCACTAGCGGGGGGTTGGGATACGCAGTATTTT	CASSLSLAGGWDTQYF	TRBJ2-3	TRBV27	TRBD2	-
TGTGCCAGCAGCTTAAACCTAGCGGGAGGGTACAATGAGCAGTTCTTC	CASSLNLAGGYNEQFF	TRBJ2-1	TRBV7-3	TRBD2	-
TGTGCCTGGGTGGGACAGGCGAACACTGAAGCTTTCTTT	CAWVGQANTEAFF	TRBJ1-1	TRBV30	TRBD1	-
TGCGCCAGCAAATGGACTAGCTCCTACAATGAGCAGTTCTTC	CASKWTSSYNEQFF	TRBJ2-1	TRBV5-1	TRBD2	-
TGTGCCAGCAGCGTTGACATTATTAACTATGGCTACACCTTC	CASSVDIINYGYTF	TRBJ1-2	TRBV6-1	-	few
TGTGCCAGCAACCGAGCCGGGGGGGTCTCCGAGCAGTACTTC	CASNRAGGVSEQYF	TRBJ2-7	TRBV27	TRBD2	-